This TCR beta chain was documented in a study of vaccination effects on CD4 cells after COVID-19. Before any sequencing was done, the ViraFEST assay used viral peptide pools to expand antigen-specific CD4+ T cells. Isolating CD4+ T cells followed about 11 days of culture. No vaccinee had earlier SARS-CoV-2 infection, and nucleocapsid antibodies were negative. PBMC were cultured at roughly 2.2 million per well with about 10 IU/ml IL-2 and about 9.4 ug/ml peptides. Sequencing used immunoSEQ multiplex PCR; TCRdb keeps in-frame clones, though not all of them. The sample yields 37,000 or so clones, 60% to 80% seen once. The CDR3 is made up of 15 amino acids. Trimming cost V 8 bases and J 8 bases, with 22 bases left between them. The germline V gene encodes CDR1 MNHEY and CDR2 SVGAGI. As concerns this clone: Antigen specificity is unknown.

This sequence joins TRBV6-5 and TRBJ1-5, with a possible D match to TRBD1 (6 bases). The clonotype comes from a human donor who received a COVID-19 vaccine. The material sequenced was CD4+ T cells from PBMCs cultured with HCoV-OC43 spike peptides, taken before COVID-19 vaccination. Subset in this sample: HCoV-OC43 spike overlapping peptide pool stimulation. The CDR3 DNA reads TGTGCCAGCGCCGGTAAGACAGGCCTTTGGGAGCCCCAGCATTTT. Its protein product is CASAGKTGLWEPQHF.